These 26 T cell receptor beta chains were all obtained from the same sample, sequenced in a study of T-cell memory formation after mild COVID-19. TCRdb reanalysed the 5' RACE reads using MiXCR and keeps one entry per CDR3 protein. The sample lists about 250,000 distinct CDR3 sequences; 15% were seen once. Sequenced material: PBMCs or a T cell subset sorted from them (not recorded which). These receptor sequences come from an adult woman who had mild COVID-19 (a few samples of this study predate the infection). Cell type and time point are not known.

Only a few counts were recorded for this clonotype. The chain is built from TRBV2 and TRBJ1-4; D possibly corresponds to TRBD1 (6 bases). The CDR3 length is 14 residues. The germline V gene encodes CDR1 SNHLY and CDR2 FYNNEI. V gave up 1 base and J gave up 14 bases, with 17 bases separating them. The CDR3 protein is CASSEGVGTRFLFF. CDR3 sequence (DNA): TGTGCCAGCAGTGAAGGGGTCGGGACAAGATTTCTGTTTTTT.

The sample holds a few counts of this clonotype. This chain uses TRBV2 with TRBJ2-5; D ambiguous. V gave up 5 bases and J gave up 7 bases, with 8 bases separating them. Germline CDR1 reads SNHLY; CDR2 reads FYNNEI. The CDR3 covers 11 residues. The CDR3 DNA reads TGTGCCAGCAGTCTGGACCCGACCCAGTACTTC. Encoded protein: CASSLDPTQYF.

The chain has TRBV27 and TRBJ1-2; D gene unclear. There are 15 residues in the CDR3. Trimming cost V 3 bases and J 2 bases, with 13 bases left between them. In germline, CDR1 is MNHEY, CDR2 SMNVEV (reference sequence). The CDR3 DNA follows: TGTGCCAGCAGTTTTAGGCACCACCCCAACTATGGCTACACCTTC. Protein sequence: CASSFRHHPNYGYTF.

This clonotype was seen many times. The chain employs TRBV4-2 and TRBJ2-5; D is unresolved. V was shortened by 0 bases and J by 4 bases, with 6 bases between the two germline ends. This CDR3 is 13 amino acids long. CDR1 and CDR2 (germline): LGHNA, YNFKEQ. The CDR3 bases are TGTGCCAGCAGCCAAGATCCAGGAGAGACCCAGTACTTC. This gives the protein CASSQDPGETQYF.

For this clonotype: With a much larger clone just one base away, this may be a read error. The V call is TRBV9, the J call TRBJ1-2; 10 bases align to TRBD1. The CDR3 length is 15 residues. Germline values: CDR1 SGDLS, CDR2 YYNGEE. V was clipped by 4 bases and J by 3 bases; unmatched bases: 6. The DNA of the CDR3 is TGTGCCAGCAGCTTCCGGGACAGGGGACACTATGGCTACACCTTC. Translation gives CASSFRDRGHYGYTF.

This clonotype was observed at least ten times. This sequence joins TRBV4-3 and TRBJ1-2; possibly TRBD1 for D (6 bases). V shed 8 bases and J shed 6 bases, with 19 bases lying between them. Germline assignment: CDR1 LGHNA and CDR2 YSLEER. The CDR3 totals 14 residues. CDR3 region: CASSHGGQPDGYTF. The DNA of the CDR3 is TGCGCCAGCTCCCACGGGGGGCAACCCGATGGCTACACCTTC.

The chain uses TRBV12-3 or TRBV12-4 and TRBJ1-5; D is possibly TRBD1 (5 bases). The CDR3 runs to 17 residues. Trimming left V 2 bases short and J 5 bases short, with 19 bases between. In DNA, the CDR3 is TGTGCCAGCAGTTTATGGGGGGGACCCTTGAGCTATCAGCCCCAGCATTTT. Its protein product is CASSLWGGPLSYQPQHF.

J is TRBJ2-7 and V is TRBV20-1; D unresolved. The germline gives CDR1 DFQATT, CDR2 SNEGSKA (reference sequence). Trimming left V 6 bases short and J 5 bases short, with 11 bases between. The CDR3 has 11 residues. The CDR3 DNA sequence: TGCAGTGCAGGATTAAGGAACGAGCAGTACTTC. Translating gives CSAGLRNEQYF.

This clonotype was detected only a few times. CDR3: CASSYSVADYNEQFF. CDR3 nucleotide sequence: TGTGCCAGCAGTTACTCTGTGGCGGACTACAATGAGCAGTTCTTC. The V and J genes are TRBV6-5 and TRBJ2-1, with D hard to call. Looked up from germline, CDR1 is MNHEY and CDR2 is SVGAGI. This CDR3 spans 15 amino acids. V lost 0 bases to trimming and J lost 3 bases, with 9 bases between them.

The CDR3 nucleotides read TGCGCCAGCAGACCCGGGACCCAGGACAAACTCTATTCACCCCTCCACTTT. Translating gives CASRPGTQDKLYSPLHF. The chain carries TRBV5-1 and TRBJ1-6; weak D call: TRBD1 (5 bases). Trimming cost V 5 bases and J 8 bases, with 23 bases left between them. CDR3 length: 17 residues. Germline CDR1 and CDR2: SGHRS and YFSETQ.

This clonotype was detected only a few times. The chain joins TRBV18 to TRBJ2-5, with TRBD2 matching 9 bases. The germline V gene encodes CDR1 KGHSH and CDR2 LQKENI. After removal of 3 bases from V and 2 bases from J, the junction contained 7 bases not matched to a gene. This CDR3 spans 16 amino acids. DNA of the CDR3: TGTGCCAGCTCACCTGGGATAGCGGGGGCACAAGAGACCCAGTACTTC. The encoded protein is CASSPGIAGAQETQYF.

A few counts support this clonotype. This rearrangement joins TRBV7-9 to TRBJ1-2, with no clear D. This CDR3 spans 13 amino acids. V was pared by 2 bases and J by 8 bases, with 12 bases between. Germline CDR1 is SEHNR and CDR2 is FQNEAQ (reference sequence). CDR3 region: CASSLPTASGYTF. CDR3 in DNA: TGTGCCAGCAGCTTACCGACCGCTTCAGGCTACACCTTC.

In this sample, this clonotype turned up a few times. The V gene is TRBV20-1, the J gene TRBJ1-2, with D tentatively TRBD1 (5 bases). The CDR3 runs 13 residues. CDR1 is DFQATT and CDR2 is SNEGSKA in the germline V gene (reference sequence). V was clipped by 1 base and J by 7 bases, with 13 bases between them. The CDR3 spells CSARGQAGGGYTF. CDR3 sequence (DNA): TGCAGTGCTAGAGGGCAGGCCGGGGGTGGCTACACCTTC.

This clonotype was detected only once. The V call is TRBV3-1, the J call TRBJ1-1, with no clear D. In germline, CDR1 is LGHDT, CDR2 YNNKEL (reference sequence). Trimming pared 8 bases from V and 0 bases from J, leaving 7 bases between. The CDR3 spans 12 residues. The CDR3 nucleotides are TGTGCCAGCGGGCCGATGAACACTGAAGCTTTCTTT. Its protein product is CASGPMNTEAFF.

This chain connects TRBV2 to TRBJ1-2; D is possibly TRBD1 (5 bases). The CDR3 sequence is 15 residues long. CDR1 SNHLY and CDR2 FYNNEI come from the germline V gene. The V end lost 3 bases, the J end lost 0 bases, and 11 bases lay between the germline ends. CDR3 bases: TGTGCCAGCAGTGATCAGGGTTTAGCTAACTATGGCTACACCTTC. This encodes CASSDQGLANYGYTF.

This clonotype showed up just a few times. The chain combines TRBV4-3 with TRBJ2-2; D remains unclear. CDR3 size: 15 residues. Germline V gene lookup returns CDR1 LGHNA and CDR2 YSLEER. Trimming stripped 0 bases from V and 1 base from J, with 6 bases between. CDR3 DNA: TGCGCCAGCAGCCAAGAAGAGCGGAACACCGGGGAGCTGTTTTTT. Amino acids: CASSQEERNTGELFF.

This clonotype was seen repeatedly, ten times or more. The genes are TRBV7-2 and TRBJ2-7, with 9 bases matching TRBD1. CDR1 is SGHTA and CDR2 is FQGNSA in the germline V gene. The CDR3 spans 13 residues. V lost 7 bases and J lost 3; bases outside the gene matches: 4. The CDR3 coding sequence is TGTGCCAGCACCGGGACAGGGCGCTACGAGCAGTACTTC. Translating it yields CASTGTGRYEQYF.

This clonotype was detected only a few times. V is TRBV6-5 and J is TRBJ2-7; TRBD2 agrees at 13 bases. The V and J ends lost 2 bases and 0 bases, in that order; junction bases with no gene match: 10. Germline V lookup: CDR1 MNHEY, CDR2 SVGAGI. There are 19 residues in the CDR3. CDR3 sequence (DNA): TGTGCCAGCAGTTACCCTAAGATTCGGACTAGCGGGAGCTCCTACGAGCAGTACTTC. Amino acids: CASSYPKIRTSGSSYEQYF.

The J gene is TRBJ1-2, the V gene TRBV12-3 or TRBV12-4; no reliable D call. The CDR3 extends over 13 amino acids. V shed 2 bases and J shed 6 bases, with 10 bases lying between them. This chain's CDR3 is CASSLRAPNGYTF. The CDR3 bases are TGTGCCAGCAGTTTAAGGGCACCAAATGGCTACACCTTC.

This clonotype has a count of ten or more. The chain combines TRBV12-3 or TRBV12-4 with TRBJ2-7; D gene unclear. This CDR3 is built from 13 residues. Trimming removed 6 bases at V and 3 bases at J, with 12 bases between. The CDR3 coding sequence is TGTGCCAGCAGCCTCGGATTTAACTACGAGCAGTACTTC. Encoded protein: CASSLGFNYEQYF.

The chain uses TRBV12-3 or TRBV12-4 and TRBJ2-2; D is perhaps TRBD1 (6 bases). The V and J ends lost 7 bases and 5 bases respectively, with 17 bases between them. This CDR3 contains 15 residues. DNA for the CDR3: TGTGCCAGCAACCTTCACAGGGTTCGAACCGGGGAGCTGTTTTTT. It translates to CASNLHRVRTGELFF.

The genes are TRBV3-1 and TRBJ2-3; D gene ambiguous. CDR1 is LGHDT and CDR2 is YNNKEL in the germline V gene (reference sequence). The CDR3 has 12 amino acids. V was clipped by 0 bases and J by 12 bases, with 10 bases between them. The CDR3 nucleotides are TGTGCCAGCAGCCAAGAAAACTCCATTCAGTATTTT. Amino acid sequence: CASSQENSIQYF.

This clonotype was seen more than once but under ten times. The J gene is TRBJ2-5, the V gene TRBV12-3 or TRBV12-4, with 8 bases identical to TRBD1. The CDR3 is 14 amino acids. With 3 bases clipped from V and 5 bases from J, the junction kept 5 bases outside the gene matches. As DNA, the CDR3 is TGTGCCAGCAGTTTCTCAGGGGGCGGGGAGACCCAGTACTTC. Translating gives CASSFSGGGETQYF.

This sequence joins TRBV6-5 and TRBJ1-5; 10 bases fit TRBD1. Trimming took 0 bases from V and 4 from J; bases not matched to a gene: 9. The CDR3 covers 18 residues. The germline gives CDR1 MNHEY, CDR2 SVGAGI. The CDR3 DNA follows: TGTGCCAGCAGTTACTCGAACCCGGGACAGGGGAGTAATCAGCCCCAGCATTTT. This sequence encodes CASSYSNPGQGSNQPQHF.

The gene calls are TRBV7-2 and TRBJ2-4, with D perhaps given as TRBD1 or TRBD2 (5 bases each). V was pared by 5 bases and J by 8 bases, with 10 bases between. CDR1 SGHTA and CDR2 FQGNSA come from the germline V gene. The CDR3 has 12 residues. CDR3 coding DNA: TGTGCCAGCAGCCGGGACGTCCACATTCAGTACTTC. This sequence encodes CASSRDVHIQYF.

This clonotype was recorded many times. The chain employs TRBV27 and TRBJ2-7; 7 nucleotides align to TRBD1. Germline trimming cut 0 bases from V and 3 bases from J; bases unmatched to any gene: 8. The length of the CDR3 is 16 residues. Germline CDR1 MNHEY, CDR2 SMNVEV (reference sequence). In nucleotides, the CDR3 is TGTGCCAGCAGTTTATCGAGGACAGGAAAACGCTACGAGCAGTACTTC. Protein product: CASSLSRTGKRYEQYF.